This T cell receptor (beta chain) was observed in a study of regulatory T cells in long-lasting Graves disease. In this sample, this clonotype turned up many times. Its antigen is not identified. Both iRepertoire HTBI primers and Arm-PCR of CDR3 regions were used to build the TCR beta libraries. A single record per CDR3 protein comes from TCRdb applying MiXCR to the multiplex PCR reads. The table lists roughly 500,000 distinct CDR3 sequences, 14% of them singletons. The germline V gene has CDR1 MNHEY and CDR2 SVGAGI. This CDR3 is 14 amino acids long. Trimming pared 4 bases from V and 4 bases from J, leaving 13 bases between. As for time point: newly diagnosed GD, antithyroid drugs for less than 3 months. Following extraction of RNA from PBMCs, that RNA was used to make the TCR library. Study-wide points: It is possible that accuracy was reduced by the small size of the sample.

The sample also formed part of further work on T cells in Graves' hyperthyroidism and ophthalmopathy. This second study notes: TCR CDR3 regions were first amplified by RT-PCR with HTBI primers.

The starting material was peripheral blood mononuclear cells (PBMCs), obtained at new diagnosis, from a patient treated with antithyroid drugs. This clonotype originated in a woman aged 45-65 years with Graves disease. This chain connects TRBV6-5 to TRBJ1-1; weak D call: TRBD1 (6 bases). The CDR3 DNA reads TGTGCCAGCAGTTTTTACAGGGAATCCACTGAAGCTTTCTTT. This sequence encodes CASSFYRESTEAFF.